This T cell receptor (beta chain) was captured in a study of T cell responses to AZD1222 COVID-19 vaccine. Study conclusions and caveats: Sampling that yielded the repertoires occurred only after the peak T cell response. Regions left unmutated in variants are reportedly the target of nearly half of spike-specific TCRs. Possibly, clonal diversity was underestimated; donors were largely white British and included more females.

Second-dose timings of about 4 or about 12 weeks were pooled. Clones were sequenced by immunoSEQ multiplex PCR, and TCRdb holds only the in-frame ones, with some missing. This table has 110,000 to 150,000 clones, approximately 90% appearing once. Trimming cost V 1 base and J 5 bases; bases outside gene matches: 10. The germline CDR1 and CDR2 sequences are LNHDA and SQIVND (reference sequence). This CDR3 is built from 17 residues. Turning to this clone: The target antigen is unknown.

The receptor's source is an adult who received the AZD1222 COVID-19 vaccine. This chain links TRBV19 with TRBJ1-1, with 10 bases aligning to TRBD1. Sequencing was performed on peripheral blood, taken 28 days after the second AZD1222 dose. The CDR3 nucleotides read TGTGCCAGTAGTATAGCGACAGGGGGCGGAAGGAGGACTGAAGCTTTCTTT. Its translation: CASSIATGGGRRTEAFF. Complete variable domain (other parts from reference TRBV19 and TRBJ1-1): DGGITQSPKYLFRKEGQNVTLSCEQNLNHDAMYWYRQDPGQGLRLIYYSQIVNDFQKGDIAEGYSVSREKKESFPLTVTSAQKNPTAFYLCASSIATGGGRRTEAFFGQGTRLTVV.